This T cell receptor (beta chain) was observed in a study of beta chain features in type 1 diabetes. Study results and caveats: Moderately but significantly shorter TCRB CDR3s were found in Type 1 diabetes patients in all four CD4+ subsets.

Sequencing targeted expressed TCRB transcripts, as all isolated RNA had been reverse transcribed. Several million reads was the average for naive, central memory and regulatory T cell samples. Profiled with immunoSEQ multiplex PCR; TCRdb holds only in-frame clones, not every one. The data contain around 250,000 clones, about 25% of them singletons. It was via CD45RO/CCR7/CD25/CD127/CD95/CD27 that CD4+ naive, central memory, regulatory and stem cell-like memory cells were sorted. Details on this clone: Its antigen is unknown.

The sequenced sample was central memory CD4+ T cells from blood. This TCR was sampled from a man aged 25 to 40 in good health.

CDR3 residues: CAWSVHGGSYEQYF. The CDR3 DNA sequence: TGTGCCTGGAGTGTACATGGGGGCTCCTACGAGCAGTACTTC. V is TRBV30 and J is TRBJ2-7; D is perhaps TRBD1 or TRBD2 (5 bases each). Trimming stripped 0 bases from V and 0 bases from J, with 9 bases between. Germline V lookup: CDR1 GTSNPN, CDR2 SVGIG (reference sequence). CDR3 length equals 14 residues.